The clone carrying this T cell receptor beta chain appeared a few times. As yet, its antigen is unknown. This specimen comes from a study of vaccination and CD4 T cells after COVID-19. Study-wide background: A vaccine, either BNT162b2 or mRNA-1273, was given to participants in two doses. Overlapping spike pools from SARS-CoV-2 and HCoV-NL63, HCoV-OC43 and HCoV-229E served as culture stimuli.

The Oncomine TCR Beta short-read assay sequenced DNA from cultured CD4+ T cells. TCRdb used MiXCR to reprocess the PCR reads, holding one entry per CDR3 protein. The sample holds fewer than 15,000 distinct CDR3 sequences; 41% are singletons and the top ten take 9.2%. General observations from the study: No early post-infection timepoints were studied, and convalescent patients studied were relatively few.

Treatment reported: roughly ten-day PBMC culture with coronavirus spike peptide pools or control peptides (ViraFEST assay). The ends were cut back, 0 bases at V and 7 bases at J, with 13 bases in the middle. The germline V gene has CDR1 GTSNPN and CDR2 SVGIG (reference sequence). The CDR3 has 14 residues. V usage is TRBV30 and J usage is TRBJ1-5; a possible D gene is TRBD1 (6 bases). This TCR derives from a human donor who had recovered from COVID-19. This specimen was CD4+ T cells from blood, cultured in vitro, taken after SARS-CoV-2 vaccination. The CDR3 bases are TGTGCCTGGAGTGTAGGGAGGGGGTACCAGCCCCAGCATTTT. Protein sequence: CAWSVGRGYQPQHF.